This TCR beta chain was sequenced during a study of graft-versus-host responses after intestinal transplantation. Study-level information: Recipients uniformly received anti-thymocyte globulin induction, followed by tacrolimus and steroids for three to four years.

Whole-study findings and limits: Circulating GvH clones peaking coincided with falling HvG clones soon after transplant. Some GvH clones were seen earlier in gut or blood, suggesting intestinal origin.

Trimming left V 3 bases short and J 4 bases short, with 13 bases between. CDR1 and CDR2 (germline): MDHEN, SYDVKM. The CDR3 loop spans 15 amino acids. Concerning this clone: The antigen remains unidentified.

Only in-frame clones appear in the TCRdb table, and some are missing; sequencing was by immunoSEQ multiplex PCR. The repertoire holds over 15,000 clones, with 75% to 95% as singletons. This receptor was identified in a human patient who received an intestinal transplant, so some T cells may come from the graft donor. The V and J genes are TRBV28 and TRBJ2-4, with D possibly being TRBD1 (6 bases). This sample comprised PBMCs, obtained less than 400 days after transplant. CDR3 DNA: TGTGCCAGCAGTTTTTGGGACACCCTGAAAAACATTCAGTACTTC. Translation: CASSFWDTLKNIQYF. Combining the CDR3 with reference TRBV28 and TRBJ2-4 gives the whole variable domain DVKVTQSSRYLVKRTGEKVFLECVQDMDHENMFWYRQDPGLGLRLIYFSYDVKMKEKGDIPEGYSVSREKKERFSLILESASTNQTSMYLCASSFWDTLKNIQYFGAGTRLSVL.